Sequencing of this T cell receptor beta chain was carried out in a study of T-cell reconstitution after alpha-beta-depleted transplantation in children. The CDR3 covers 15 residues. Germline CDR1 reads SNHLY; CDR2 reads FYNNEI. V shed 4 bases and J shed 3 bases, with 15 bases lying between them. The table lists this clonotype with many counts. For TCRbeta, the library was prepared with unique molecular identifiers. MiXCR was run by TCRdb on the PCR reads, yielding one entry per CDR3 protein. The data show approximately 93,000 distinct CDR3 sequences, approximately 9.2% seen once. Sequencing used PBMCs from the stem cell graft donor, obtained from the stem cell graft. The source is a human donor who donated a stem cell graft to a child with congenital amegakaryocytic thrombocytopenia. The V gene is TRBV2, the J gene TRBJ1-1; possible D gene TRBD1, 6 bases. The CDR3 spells CASSATGLGYTEAFF. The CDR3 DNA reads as TGTGCCAGCAGTGCCACAGGGTTAGGGTACACTGAAGCTTTCTTT.